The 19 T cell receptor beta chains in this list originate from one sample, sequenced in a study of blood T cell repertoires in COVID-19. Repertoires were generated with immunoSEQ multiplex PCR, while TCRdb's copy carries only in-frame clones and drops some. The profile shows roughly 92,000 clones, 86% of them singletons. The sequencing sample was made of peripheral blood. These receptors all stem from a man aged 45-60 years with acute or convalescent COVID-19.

CDR3 region: CAWSGAPEAFF. The CDR3 coding sequence is TGTGCCTGGAGTGGGGCTCCTGAAGCTTTCTTT. The chain carries TRBV30 and TRBJ1-1, with D unresolved. CDR1 and CDR2 (germline): GTSNPN, SVGIG (reference sequence). V was clipped by 1 base and J by 6 bases, with 6 bases between them. The CDR3 extends over 11 amino acids.

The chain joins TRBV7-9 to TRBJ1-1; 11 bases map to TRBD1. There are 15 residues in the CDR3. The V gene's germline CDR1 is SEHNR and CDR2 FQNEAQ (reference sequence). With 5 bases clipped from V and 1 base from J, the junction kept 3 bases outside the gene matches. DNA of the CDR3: TGTGCCAGCAGCGGGACAGGGGGGGCGAACACTGAAGCTTTCTTT. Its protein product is CASSGTGGANTEAFF.

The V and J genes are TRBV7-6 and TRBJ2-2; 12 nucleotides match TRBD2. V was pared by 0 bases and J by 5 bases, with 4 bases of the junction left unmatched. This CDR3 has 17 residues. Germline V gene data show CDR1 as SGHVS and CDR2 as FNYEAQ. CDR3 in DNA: TGTGCCAGCAGCTTAGCGCTAACTAGCGGGGGGACCGGGGAGCTGTTTTTT. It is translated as CASSLALTSGGTGELFF.

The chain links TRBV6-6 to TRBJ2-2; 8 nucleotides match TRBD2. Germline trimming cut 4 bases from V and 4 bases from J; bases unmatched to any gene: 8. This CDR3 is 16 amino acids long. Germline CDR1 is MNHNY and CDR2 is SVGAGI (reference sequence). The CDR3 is CASSSTSAASTGELFF. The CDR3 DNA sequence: TGTGCCAGCAGTTCGACTAGCGCTGCGAGCACCGGGGAGCTGTTTTTT.

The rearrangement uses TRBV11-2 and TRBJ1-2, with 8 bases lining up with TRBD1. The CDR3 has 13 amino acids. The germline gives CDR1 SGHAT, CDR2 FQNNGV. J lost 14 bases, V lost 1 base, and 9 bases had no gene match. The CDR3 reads CASSLGGQGPVTF. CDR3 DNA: TGTGCCAGCAGCTTAGGCGGACAGGGCCCGGTAACCTTC.

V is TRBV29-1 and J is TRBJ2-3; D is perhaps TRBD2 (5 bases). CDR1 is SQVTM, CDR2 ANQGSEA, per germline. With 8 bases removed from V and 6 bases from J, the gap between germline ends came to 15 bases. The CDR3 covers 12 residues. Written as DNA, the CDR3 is TGCAGCTCCCTGGCCGGGAAGGATACGCAGTATTTT. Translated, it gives CSSLAGKDTQYF.

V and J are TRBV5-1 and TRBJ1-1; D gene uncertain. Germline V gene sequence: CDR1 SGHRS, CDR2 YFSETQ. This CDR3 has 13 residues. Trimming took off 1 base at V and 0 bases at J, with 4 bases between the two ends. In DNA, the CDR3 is TGCGCCAGCAGCTTGTTCATGAACACTGAAGCTTTCTTT. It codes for CASSLFMNTEAFF.

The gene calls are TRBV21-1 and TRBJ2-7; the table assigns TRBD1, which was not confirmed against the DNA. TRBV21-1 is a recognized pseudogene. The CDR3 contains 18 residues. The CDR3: CASSRRTLRTGASYEQYF. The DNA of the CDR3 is TGTGCCAGCAGCCGACGAACCCTAAGGACAGGGGCCTCCTACGAGCAGTACTTC.

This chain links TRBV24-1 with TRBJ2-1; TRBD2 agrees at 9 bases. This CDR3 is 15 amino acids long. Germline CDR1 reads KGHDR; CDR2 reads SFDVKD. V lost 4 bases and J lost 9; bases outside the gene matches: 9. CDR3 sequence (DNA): TGTGCCACCAGTGACTACGGACTAGCGAGCGGTGAGCAGTTCTTC. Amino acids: CATSDYGLASGEQFF.

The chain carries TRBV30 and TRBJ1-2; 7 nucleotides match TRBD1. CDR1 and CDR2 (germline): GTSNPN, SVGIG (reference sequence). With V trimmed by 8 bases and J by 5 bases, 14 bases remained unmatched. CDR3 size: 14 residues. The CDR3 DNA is TGTGCCCAGGCGGCAGAGAACAGGGGTTATGGCTACACCTTC. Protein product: CAQAAENRGYGYTF. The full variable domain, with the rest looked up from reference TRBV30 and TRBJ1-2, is SQTIHQWPATLVQPVGSPLSLECTVEGTSNPNLYWYRQAAGRGLQLLFYSVGIGQISSEVPQNLSASRPQDRQFILSSKKLLLSDSGFYLCAQAAENRGYGYTFGSGTRLTVV.

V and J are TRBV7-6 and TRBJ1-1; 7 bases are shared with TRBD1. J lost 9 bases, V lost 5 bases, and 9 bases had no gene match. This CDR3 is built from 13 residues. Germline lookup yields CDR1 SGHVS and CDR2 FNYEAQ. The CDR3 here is CASSQNSGQKAFF. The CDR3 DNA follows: TGTGCCAGCAGCCAAAACTCGGGACAGAAAGCTTTCTTT.

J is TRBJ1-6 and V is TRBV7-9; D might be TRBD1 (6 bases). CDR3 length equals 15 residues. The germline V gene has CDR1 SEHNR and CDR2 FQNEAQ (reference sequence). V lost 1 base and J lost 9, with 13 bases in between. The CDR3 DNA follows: TGTGCCAGCAGCTTAGGGGGGCAGAGAGCTTCACCCCTCCACTTT. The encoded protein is CASSLGGQRASPLHF.

CDR3 in DNA: TGTGCCAGCAGCTTAAGGGGGACACAGGAGACCCAGTACTTC. Its protein is CASSLRGTQETQYF. The genes are TRBV7-9 and TRBJ2-5; D might be TRBD1 (6 bases). V shed 2 bases and J shed 5 bases, with 12 bases lying between them. The CDR3 extends over 14 amino acids. Per germline, CDR1 SEHNR and CDR2 FQNEAQ (reference sequence).

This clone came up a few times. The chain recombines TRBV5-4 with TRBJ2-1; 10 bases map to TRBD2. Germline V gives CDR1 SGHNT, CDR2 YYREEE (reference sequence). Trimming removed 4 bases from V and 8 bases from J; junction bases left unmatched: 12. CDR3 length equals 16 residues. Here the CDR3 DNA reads TGTGCCAGCAGCCCCCCTAGGGCTAGCGGGAGCCATGAGCAGTTCTTC. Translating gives CASSPPRASGSHEQFF.

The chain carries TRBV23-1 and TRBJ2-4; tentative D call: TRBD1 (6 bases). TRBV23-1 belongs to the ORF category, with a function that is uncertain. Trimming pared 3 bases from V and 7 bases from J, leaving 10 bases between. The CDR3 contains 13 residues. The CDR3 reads CASSHQGCNIQYF. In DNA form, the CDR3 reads TGCGCCAGCAGTCACCAGGGGTGCAACATTCAGTACTTC.

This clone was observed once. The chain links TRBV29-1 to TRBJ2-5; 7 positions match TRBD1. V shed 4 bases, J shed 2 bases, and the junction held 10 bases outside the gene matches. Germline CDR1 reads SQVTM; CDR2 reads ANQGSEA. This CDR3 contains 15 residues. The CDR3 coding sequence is TGCAGCGTTGCCATTAACAGGGGCCGACAAGAGACCCAGTACTTC. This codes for CSVAINRGRQETQYF.

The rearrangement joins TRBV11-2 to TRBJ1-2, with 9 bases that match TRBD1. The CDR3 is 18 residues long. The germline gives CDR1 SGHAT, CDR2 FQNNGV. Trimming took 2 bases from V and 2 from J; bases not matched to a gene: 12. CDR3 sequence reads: CASSLNLNGQGRNYGYTF. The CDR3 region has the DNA TGTGCCAGCAGCTTAAACCTTAACGGACAGGGGAGGAACTATGGCTACACCTTC. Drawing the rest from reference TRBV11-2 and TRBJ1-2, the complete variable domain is EAGVAQSPRYKIIEKRQSVAFWCNPISGHATLYWYQQILGQGPKLLIQFQNNGVVDDSQLPKDRFSAERLKGVDSTLKIQPAKLEDSAVYLCASSLNLNGQGRNYGYTFGSGTRLTVV.

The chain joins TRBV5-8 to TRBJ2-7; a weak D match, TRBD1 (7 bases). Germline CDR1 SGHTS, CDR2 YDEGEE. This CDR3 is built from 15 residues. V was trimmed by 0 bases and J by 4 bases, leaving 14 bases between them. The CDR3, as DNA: TGTGCCAGCAGCTTGGGGGGGGCAGGGGGATACGAGCAGTACTTC. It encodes CASSLGGAGGYEQYF.

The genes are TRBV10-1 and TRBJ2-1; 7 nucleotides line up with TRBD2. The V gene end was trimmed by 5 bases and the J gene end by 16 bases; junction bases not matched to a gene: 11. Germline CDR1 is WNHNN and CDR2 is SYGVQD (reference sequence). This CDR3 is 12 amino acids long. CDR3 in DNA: TGCGCCAGCAGTAAAGCCGCGGGAGAAACATTCTTC. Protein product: CASSKAAGETFF.